This is a list of T cell receptor beta chains from one sample in a study of blood T cell repertoires in COVID-19. Assay used: immunoSEQ multiplex PCR; TCRdb lists only in-frame clones, some missing. The sample records fewer than 100,000 clones, about 83% being singletons. The sequencing sample was made of peripheral blood. These TCRs come from a human donor in a cohort sampled during active COVID-19. CDR3s include the opening cysteine and the closing phenylalanine or tryptophan. A D gene is named only where the DNA matches it firmly. Size is omitted from some rows. Given values are once, few, many or a class for expanded clones.

j_gene: TRBJ1-1
v_gene: TRBV28
d_gene: TRBD1
abundance: few
CDR3aa: CASSKERGPMNTEAFF
CDR3nt: TGTGCCAGCAGTAAGGAGAGGGGGCCGATGAACACTGAAGCTTTCTTT

j_gene: TRBJ1-6
v_gene: TRBV12-3/TRBV12-4
d_gene: -
abundance: once
CDR3aa: CASSLGRGSTLHF
CDR3nt: TGTGCCAGCAGTTTGGGTAGGGGTAGTACCCTCCACTTT

j_gene: TRBJ1-4
v_gene: TRBV19
d_gene: -
abundance: once
CDR3aa: CASSIYPQRNEKLFF
CDR3nt: TGTGCCAGTAGTATTTACCCCCAACGGAATGAAAAACTGTTTTTT

j_gene: TRBJ1-1
v_gene: TRBV25-1
d_gene: -
abundance: -
CDR3aa: CASYTGHTEAFF
CDR3nt: TGTGCCAGCTATACAGGGCACACTGAAGCTTTCTTT

j_gene: TRBJ1-2
v_gene: TRBV12-3/TRBV12-4
d_gene: -
abundance: -
CDR3aa: CASSSDSNYGYTF
CDR3nt: TGTGCCAGCAGTTCGGACAGTAACTATGGCTACACCTTC

j_gene: TRBJ2-1
v_gene: TRBV27
d_gene: -
abundance: -
CDR3aa: CASSLGGNGNEQFF
CDR3nt: TGTGCCAGCAGTTTAGGGGGGAACGGCAATGAGCAGTTCTTC

j_gene: TRBJ2-7
v_gene: TRBV27
d_gene: -
abundance: -
CDR3aa: CASSQTGTYSYEQYF
CDR3nt: TGTGCCAGCAGTCAGACCGGGACTTACTCCTACGAGCAGTACTTC

j_gene: TRBJ2-1
v_gene: TRBV5-1
d_gene: TRBD1
abundance: -
CDR3aa: CASRGTETEQFF
CDR3nt: TGCGCCAGCAGAGGGACAGAGACCGAGCAGTTCTTC

j_gene: TRBJ1-2
v_gene: TRBV4-1
d_gene: -
abundance: -
CDR3aa: CASSQDGAGYGYTF
CDR3nt: TGCGCCAGCAGCCAAGATGGGGCAGGGTACGGCTACACCTTC

j_gene: TRBJ2-1
v_gene: TRBV10-3
d_gene: -
abundance: -
CDR3aa: CAISDNGQGLNNEQFF
CDR3nt: TGTGCCATCAGTGATAACGGACAGGGACTAAACAATGAGCAGTTCTTC

j_gene: TRBJ1-1
v_gene: TRBV18
d_gene: -
abundance: -
CDR3aa: CASSPGQYTEAFF
CDR3nt: TGTGCCAGCTCACCGGGCCAATACACTGAAGCTTTCTTT

j_gene: TRBJ1-4
v_gene: TRBV30
d_gene: TRBD1
abundance: once
CDR3aa: CAWSQTGRTNEKLFF
CDR3nt: TGTGCCTGGAGTCAGACAGGGCGGACTAATGAAAAACTGTTTTTT

j_gene: TRBJ1-3
v_gene: TRBV19
d_gene: -
abundance: -
CDR3aa: CASSSPGLGNTIYF
CDR3nt: TGTGCCAGTAGTTCCCCGGGACTCGGAAACACCATATATTTT

j_gene: TRBJ2-2
v_gene: TRBV6-5
d_gene: TRBD1
abundance: -
CDR3aa: CASSIMGQSSGELFF
CDR3nt: TGTGCCAGCAGTATAATGGGACAGTCGTCCGGGGAGCTGTTTTTT

j_gene: TRBJ1-1
v_gene: TRBV10-3
d_gene: -
abundance: -
CDR3aa: CAISESVSGTTEAFF
CDR3nt: TGTGCCATCAGTGAGTCGGTTAGCGGGACTACTGAAGCTTTCTTT

j_gene: TRBJ1-2
v_gene: TRBV6-4
d_gene: TRBD1
abundance: -
CDR3aa: CASSETDRVDGYTF
CDR3nt: TGTGCCAGCAGTGAAACCGACAGGGTAGATGGCTACACCTTC

j_gene: TRBJ2-2
v_gene: TRBV9
d_gene: TRBD1
abundance: -
CDR3aa: CASAPGQGIGTGELFF
CDR3nt: TGTGCCAGCGCGCCGGGACAGGGGATCGGCACCGGGGAGCTGTTTTTT